This record concerns one T cell receptor (beta chain) sequence. Only a few counts were recorded for this clonotype. It lacks a known antigen. Base qualities are not at hand, and no much larger clone is one base apart. The sample's treatment or condition label, decoded: in vitro stimulation with specific CMV peptide epitopes to enrich CMV-specific T cells. The record originates from a study of T cell repertoires in cytomegalovirus infection (dated by TCRdb to between 2018 and 2020). Regarding the study in general: Alongside well-studied HLA-B-restricted epitopes, the peptide stimulations were aimed at recently identified HLA-C-restricted CMV epitopes, whose presentation resists viral immunomodulation. The HLA type of each donor mattered for the analysis, because public TCR beta signatures pointed to carriage of CMV infection along with the matching HLA type.

Findings and caveats that apply to the study as a whole: The ex vivo response was dominated by HLA-C-restricted CMV-specific TCR beta clonotypes, which also provided the single most frequent clonotype in two of eight donors. In both this cohort and an independent cohort of some 380 donors, the cumulative frequency of public TCR beta family members distinguished carriers of CMV infection plus the relevant HLA type.

The instrument given in TCRdb is Illumina HiSeq 1500. Clones were called with MiXCR by TCRdb after fastp trimmed the public reads at Q25, and only in-frame beta chains were retained. Rows merge per CDR3 protein into single entries with the most common DNA and genes. The sample profile shows hundreds of thousands of distinct CDR3 sequences; about 42% of them were found once. The ten biggest clones cover around 45% of the sample. The germline V gene specifies MNHEY as CDR1 and SVGAGI as CDR2. Trimming removed 2 bases from V and 2 bases from J, leaving 7 bases between the germline ends. Inclusive of the bounding cysteine and phenylalanine, the CDR3 is 15 residues long. Solely the CDR3 DNA is kept, with 45 bases framed from the first base.

The origin of this receptor is a human donor in good health (CMV status not recorded). Some clones in this sample may be carry-over from other donors' samples. Here the sequenced sample was cultured PBMCs, taken from culture after CMV antigen stimulation. Recombination joined TRBV6-5 with TRBJ2-6; confidence is insufficient to name the D gene. For the CDR3, the sequence is CASSYGVTGANVLTF. The bases read TGTGCCAGCAGTTACGGGGTTACTGGGGCCAACGTCCTGACTTTC.